This TCR beta chain was obtained from a study of identical twins. In its sample, this clonotype was seen many times. Its target is not known. TCRdb itself ran the 5' RACE reads through MiXCR, one entry per CDR3 protein. The sample lists about 700,000 distinct CDR3 sequences, more than 6.5% occurring once. CDR1 and CDR2 from the germline V gene are SGHRS and YFSETQ. J was trimmed by 3 bases and V by 4 bases; bases with no gene match: 6. This CDR3 has 14 amino acids. Regarding the study as a whole: Zero-insertion analyses could be partly confounded by invariant MAIT and iNKT cells.

Healthy Caucasians provided all donations. These data were likewise used in another study, on yellow fever vaccine responses in identical twins.

This TCR was sampled from a young woman in good health. V and J are TRBV5-1 and TRBJ2-5, with 7 bases identical to TRBD2. Sequencing used PBMCs. CDR3 protein: CASSRDYEKETQYF. The DNA of the CDR3 is TGCGCCAGCAGCCGGGACTACGAAAAAGAGACCCAGTACTTC. Combining the CDR3 with reference TRBV5-1 and TRBJ2-5 gives the whole variable domain KAGVTQTPRYLIKTRGQQVTLSCSPISGHRSVSWYQQTPGQGLQFLFEYFSETQRNKGNFPGRFSGRQFSNSRSEMNVSTLELGDSALYLCASSRDYEKETQYFGPGTRLLVL.